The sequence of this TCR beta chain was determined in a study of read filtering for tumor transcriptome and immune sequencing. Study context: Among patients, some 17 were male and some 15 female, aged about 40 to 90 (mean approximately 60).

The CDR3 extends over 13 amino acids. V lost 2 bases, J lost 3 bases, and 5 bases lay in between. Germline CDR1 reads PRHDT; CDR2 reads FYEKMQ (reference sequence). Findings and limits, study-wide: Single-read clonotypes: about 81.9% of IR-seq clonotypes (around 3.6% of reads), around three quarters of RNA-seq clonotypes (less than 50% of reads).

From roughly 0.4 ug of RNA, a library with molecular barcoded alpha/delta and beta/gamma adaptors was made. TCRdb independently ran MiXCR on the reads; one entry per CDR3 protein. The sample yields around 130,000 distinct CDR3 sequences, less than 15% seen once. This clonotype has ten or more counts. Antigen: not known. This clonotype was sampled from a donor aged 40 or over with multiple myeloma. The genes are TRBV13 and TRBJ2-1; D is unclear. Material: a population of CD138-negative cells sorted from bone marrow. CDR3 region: CASSLRSYNEQFF. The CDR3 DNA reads TGTGCCAGCAGCTTACGGAGCTACAATGAGCAGTTCTTC.